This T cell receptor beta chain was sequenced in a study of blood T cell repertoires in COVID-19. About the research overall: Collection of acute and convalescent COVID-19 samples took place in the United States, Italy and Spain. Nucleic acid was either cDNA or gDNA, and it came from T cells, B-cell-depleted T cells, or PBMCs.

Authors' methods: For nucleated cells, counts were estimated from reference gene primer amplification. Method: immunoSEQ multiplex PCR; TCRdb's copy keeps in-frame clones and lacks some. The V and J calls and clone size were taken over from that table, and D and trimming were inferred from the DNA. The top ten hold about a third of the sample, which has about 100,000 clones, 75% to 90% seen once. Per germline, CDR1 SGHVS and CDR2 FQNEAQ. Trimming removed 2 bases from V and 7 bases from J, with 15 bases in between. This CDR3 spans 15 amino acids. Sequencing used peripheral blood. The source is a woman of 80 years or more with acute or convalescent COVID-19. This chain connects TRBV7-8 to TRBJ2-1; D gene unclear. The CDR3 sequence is CASSLMGPVINEQFF. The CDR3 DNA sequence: TGTGCCAGCAGCTTAATGGGCCCTGTGATAAATGAGCAGTTCTTC.